The 9 T cell receptor beta chains below were found in one sample sequenced in a study of cytomegalovirus exposure and HLA in healthy donors. Vbeta (60) and Jbeta (13) primers were used in the PCR. The method was immunoSEQ multiplex PCR; TCRdb's version includes in-frame clones alone and lacks a portion of them. Among around 130,000 clones listed, approximately 85% were seen once. Sequencing was performed on PBMCs. Source of these receptors: a boy younger than 18 in good health and CMV-seronegative.

In its sample, this clone was seen a few times. The J gene is TRBJ1-2, the V gene TRBV19; 7 nucleotides align to TRBD1. Germline CDR1 is LNHDA and CDR2 is SQIVND (reference sequence). With 1 base clipped from V and 2 bases from J, the junction kept 7 bases outside the gene matches. There are 16 residues in the CDR3. The CDR3 protein is CASSIGSGQVNYGYTF. The CDR3 region has the DNA TGTGCCAGTAGTATAGGTTCCGGACAGGTGAACTATGGCTACACCTTC.

The rearrangement joins TRBV6-1 to TRBJ1-5; 7 bases are a match to TRBD1. CDR1 is MNHNS, CDR2 SASEGT, per germline. The CDR3 is made up of 14 amino acids. The J segment lost 4 bases and the V segment lost 4 bases, leaving 4 bases of the junction unmatched. The CDR3 sequence is CASSGGGQNQPQHF. In DNA form, the CDR3 reads TGTGCCAGCAGTGGAGGGGGACAGAATCAGCCCCAGCATTTT.

The chain has TRBV7-8 and TRBJ2-7; 11 bases agree with TRBD1. The V segment lost 0 bases and the J segment 2 bases; nucleotides outside the gene matches: 3. The CDR3 extends over 16 amino acids. Germline loops: CDR1 SGHVS, CDR2 FQNEAQ. The CDR3 DNA sequence: TGTGCCAGCAGCTTAGCGACGGGACAGGGGGCCTACGAGCAGTACTTC. Encoded protein: CASSLATGQGAYEQYF.

The chain combines TRBV30 with TRBJ1-5; 12 bases agree with TRBD1. In germline, CDR1 is GTSNPN, CDR2 SVGIG (reference sequence). The CDR3 is 15 amino acids. Unmatched junction bases numbered 8, after V lost 5 bases and J lost 6 bases. Written as DNA, the CDR3 is TGTGCCTGGGCCCCGGGACAGGGGGCCGGTCAGCCCCAGCATTTT. Translated: CAWAPGQGAGQPQHF.

The chain couples TRBV19 to TRBJ2-6, with D uncertain. Germline values: CDR1 LNHDA, CDR2 SQIVND (reference sequence). The V gene lost 2 bases and the J gene lost 0 bases, with 11 bases spanning the gap. This CDR3 is built from 17 residues. The CDR3 sequence is CASSIQIRSSGANVLTF. DNA for the CDR3: TGTGCCAGTAGTATACAGATACGGAGCTCTGGGGCCAACGTCCTGACTTTC.

The chain carries TRBV15 and TRBJ1-2, with TRBD1 as a possible D gene (6 bases). Between the trimmed V and J ends, which lost 3 bases and 4 bases, there was a span of 12 bases. The CDR3 length is 14 residues. From germline, CDR1 is LNHNV and CDR2 YYDKDF (reference sequence). The CDR3 DNA reads as TGTGCCACCAGCAGTACAGGGCCCTTCTATGGCTACACCTTC. Its translation: CATSSTGPFYGYTF.

In this sample, this clone turned up a few times. The chain uses TRBV27 and TRBJ1-1, with TRBD1 identical over 8 bases. The CDR3 extends over 14 amino acids. Germline-derived CDR1 and CDR2 are MNHEY and SMNVEV (reference sequence). Trimming removed 4 bases from V and 3 bases from J; junction bases left unmatched: 4. The CDR3 region is CASSWDRLYTEAFF. For the CDR3, the DNA is TGTGCCAGCAGTTGGGACAGGCTATACACTGAAGCTTTCTTT.

As DNA, the CDR3 is TGTGCCAGCAGCGTAGCGGGGGGAAGAACTAATGAAAAACTGTTTTTT. This gives the protein CASSVAGGRTNEKLFF. The chain is built from TRBV9 and TRBJ1-4, with a possible D match to TRBD1 (5 bases). This CDR3 has 16 residues. Trimming shortened V by 0 bases and J by 1 base, and 10 bases separated the two germline ends. Per germline, CDR1 SGDLS and CDR2 YYNGEE.

The chain is built from TRBV27 and TRBJ1-1; 11 bases align to TRBD1. From germline, CDR1 is MNHEY and CDR2 SMNVEV (reference sequence). This CDR3 spans 14 amino acids. With 5 bases clipped from V and 2 bases from J, the junction kept 1 base outside the gene matches. CDR3 DNA sequence: TGTGCCAGCAGTGGACAGGGGGCCAACACTGAAGCTTTCTTT. This encodes CASSGQGANTEAFF.